This T cell receptor beta chain was captured in a study of blood T cell repertoires in COVID-19. The germline gives CDR1 SGHNT, CDR2 YYREEE (reference sequence). Trimming shortened V by 2 bases and J by 5 bases, and 20 bases separated the two germline ends. The CDR3 contains 17 residues. Measured with immunoSEQ multiplex PCR; TCRdb has only the in-frame clones, and not every one. The sample shows over 130,000 clones, 85% to 90% of them seen only once. Source material: peripheral blood. This chain uses TRBV5-4 with TRBJ1-5; D may be TRBD1 (6 bases). The receptor comes from a woman over 75 with acute or convalescent COVID-19. CDR3 nucleotide sequence: TGTGCCAGCAGCTTTTTTATGGGGGGCGCGGGGGATCAGCCCCAGCATTTT. It yields the protein CASSFFMGGAGDQPQHF.